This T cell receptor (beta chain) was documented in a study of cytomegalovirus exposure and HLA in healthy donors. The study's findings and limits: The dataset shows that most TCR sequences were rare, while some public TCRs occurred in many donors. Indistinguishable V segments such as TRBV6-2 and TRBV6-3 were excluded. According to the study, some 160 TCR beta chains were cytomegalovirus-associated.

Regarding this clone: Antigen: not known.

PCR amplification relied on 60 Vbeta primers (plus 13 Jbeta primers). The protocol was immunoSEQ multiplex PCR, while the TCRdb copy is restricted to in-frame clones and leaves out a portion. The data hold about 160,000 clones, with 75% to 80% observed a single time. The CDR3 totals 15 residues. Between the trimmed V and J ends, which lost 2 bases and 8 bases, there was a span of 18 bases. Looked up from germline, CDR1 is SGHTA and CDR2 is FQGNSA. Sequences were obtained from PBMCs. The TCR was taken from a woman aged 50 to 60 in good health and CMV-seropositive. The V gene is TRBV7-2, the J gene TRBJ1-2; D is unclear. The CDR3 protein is CASSLLGFESGGYTF. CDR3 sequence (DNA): TGTGCCAGCAGCTTATTGGGATTCGAGTCGGGGGGCTACACCTTC.